Included here is one TCR beta chain sequence, with context. These data come from a study of radiotherapy plus CTLA-4 blockade in lung cancer. The wider study: Among patients, over 15% showed objective responses, and over 30% had disease control.

Libraries were prepared by immunoSEQ multiplex PCR; TCRdb keeps only in-frame clonotypes and omits some of them. The table records over 80,000 clones, roughly 80% of them present only once. This CDR3 comprises 15 residues. The V segment lost 6 bases and the J segment 0 bases; nucleotides outside the gene matches: 6. Germline V gene lookup returns CDR1 SGHTA and CDR2 FQGNSA. Sequences were derived from peripheral blood, sampled from a patient treated with radiotherapy plus ipilimumab. The chain couples TRBV7-2 to TRBJ2-3, with 7 bases matching TRBD2. This clonotype originated in a human donor with non-small cell lung cancer who had stable disease on radiotherapy plus ipilimumab. CDR3 sequence reads: CASRGGRVSTDTQYF. CDR3 in DNA: TGTGCCAGCAGGGGAGGGCGGGTTAGCACAGATACGCAGTATTTT. Looking up the rest from reference TRBV7-2 and TRBJ2-3 gives the full variable domain: GAGVSQSPSNKVTEKGKDVELRCDPISGHTALYWYRQSLGQGLEFLIYFQGNSAPDKSGLPSDRFSAERTGGSVSTLTIQRTQQEDSAVYLCASRGGRVSTDTQYFGPGTRLTVL.